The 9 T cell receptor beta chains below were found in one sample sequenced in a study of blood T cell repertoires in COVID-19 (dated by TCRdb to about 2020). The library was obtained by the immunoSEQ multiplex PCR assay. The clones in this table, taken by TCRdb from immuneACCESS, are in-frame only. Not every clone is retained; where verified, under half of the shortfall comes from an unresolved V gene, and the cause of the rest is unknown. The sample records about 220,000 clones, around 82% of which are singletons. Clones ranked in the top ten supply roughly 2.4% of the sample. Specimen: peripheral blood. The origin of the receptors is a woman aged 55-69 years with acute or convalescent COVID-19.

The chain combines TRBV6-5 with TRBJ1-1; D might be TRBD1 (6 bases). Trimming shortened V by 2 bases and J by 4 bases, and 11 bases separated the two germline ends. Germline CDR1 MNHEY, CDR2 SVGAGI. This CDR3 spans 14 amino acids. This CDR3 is CASSYAGEGTEAFF. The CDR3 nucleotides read TGTGCCAGCAGTTACGCAGGGGAGGGCACTGAAGCTTTCTTT.

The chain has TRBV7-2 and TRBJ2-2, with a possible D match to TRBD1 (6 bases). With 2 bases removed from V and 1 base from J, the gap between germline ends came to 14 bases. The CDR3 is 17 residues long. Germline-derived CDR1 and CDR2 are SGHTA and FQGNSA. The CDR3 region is CASSLRGIGKNTGELFF. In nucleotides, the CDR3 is TGTGCCAGCAGCTTAAGGGGGATCGGGAAGAACACCGGGGAGCTGTTTTTT.

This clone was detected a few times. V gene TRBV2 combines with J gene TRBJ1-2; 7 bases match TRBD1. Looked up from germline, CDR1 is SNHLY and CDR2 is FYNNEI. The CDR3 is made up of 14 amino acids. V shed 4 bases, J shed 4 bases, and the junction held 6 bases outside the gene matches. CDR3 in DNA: TGTGCCAGCAGTGGAGACAGGGTGCCCTATGGCTACACCTTC. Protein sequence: CASSGDRVPYGYTF.

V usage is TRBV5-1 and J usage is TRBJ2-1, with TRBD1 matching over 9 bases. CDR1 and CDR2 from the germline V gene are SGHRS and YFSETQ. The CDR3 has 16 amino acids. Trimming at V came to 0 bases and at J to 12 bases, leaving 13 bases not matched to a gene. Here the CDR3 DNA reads TGCGCCAGCAGCTTGGATCCCGGGACAGGGATTCTTGGGCAGTTCTTC. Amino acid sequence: CASSLDPGTGILGQFF.

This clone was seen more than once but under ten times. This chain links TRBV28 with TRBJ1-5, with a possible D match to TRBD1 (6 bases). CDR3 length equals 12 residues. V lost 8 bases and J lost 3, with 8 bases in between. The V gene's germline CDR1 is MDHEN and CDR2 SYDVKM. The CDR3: CASRDNNQPQHF. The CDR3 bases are TGTGCCAGCCGGGACAACAATCAGCCCCAGCATTTT.

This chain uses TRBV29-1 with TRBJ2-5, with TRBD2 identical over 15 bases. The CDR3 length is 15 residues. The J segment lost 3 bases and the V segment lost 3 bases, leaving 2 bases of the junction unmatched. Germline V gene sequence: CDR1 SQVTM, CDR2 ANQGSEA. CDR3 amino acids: CSVEGTSGGKETQYF. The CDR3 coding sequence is TGCAGCGTTGAGGGGACTAGCGGGGGGAAAGAGACCCAGTACTTC.

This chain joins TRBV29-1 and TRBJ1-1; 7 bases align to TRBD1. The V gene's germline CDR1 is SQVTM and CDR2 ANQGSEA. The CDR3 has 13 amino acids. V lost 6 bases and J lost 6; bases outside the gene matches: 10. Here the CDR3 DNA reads TGCAGCGTAAAGAGGGGGCCCAATGCTGAAGCTTTCTTT. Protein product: CSVKRGPNAEAFF. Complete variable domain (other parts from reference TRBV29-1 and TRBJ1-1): SAVISQKPSRDICQRGTSLTIQCQVDSQVTMMFWYRQQPGQSLTLIATANQGSEATYESGFVIDKFPISRPNLTFSTLTVSNMSPEDSSIYLCSVKRGPNAEAFFGQGTRLTVV.

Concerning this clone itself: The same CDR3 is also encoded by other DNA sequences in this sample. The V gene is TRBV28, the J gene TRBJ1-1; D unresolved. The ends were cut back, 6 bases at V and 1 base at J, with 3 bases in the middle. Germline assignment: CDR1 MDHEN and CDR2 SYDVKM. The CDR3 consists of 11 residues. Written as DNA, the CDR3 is TGTGCCAGCAGCAGGAACACTGAAGCTTTCTTT. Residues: CASSRNTEAFF.

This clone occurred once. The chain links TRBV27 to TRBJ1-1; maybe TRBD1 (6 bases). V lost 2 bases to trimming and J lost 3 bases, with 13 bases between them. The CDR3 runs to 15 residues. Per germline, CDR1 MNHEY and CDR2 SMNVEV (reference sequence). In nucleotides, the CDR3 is TGTGCCAGCAGTTTAGGGGGGGGCGGGTACACTGAAGCTTTCTTT. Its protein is CASSLGGGGYTEAFF.